Sequencing of this TCR beta chain was carried out in a study of blood T cell repertoires in COVID-19. Study context: Samples representing acute and convalescent COVID-19 were sourced from the United States, Italy and Spain. T cells, B-cell-depleted T cells, or PBMCs supplied cDNA or gDNA.

Deletions cut 2 bases from V and 3 bases from J, with 8 bases between. CDR3 length: 14 amino acids. The V gene's germline CDR1 is SGHNT and CDR2 YYREEE (reference sequence). As originally analysed: Nucleated cell counts were estimated from reference gene primer amplification. Here immunoSEQ multiplex PCR was the method, and the copy in TCRdb shows in-frame clones only, minus some. V and J calls and clone size are copied from that table; D and trimming were computed from the DNA. The table records about 120,000 clones, around 81% of them present only once. The TCR comes from a man in his 70s with acute or convalescent COVID-19. The sequenced sample consisted of peripheral blood. The chain employs TRBV5-4 and TRBJ1-4, with D tentatively TRBD1 (5 bases). The CDR3 sequence: CASSFQGPNEKLFF. In nucleotides, the CDR3 is TGTGCCAGCAGCTTCCAGGGCCCTAATGAAAAACTGTTTTTT.